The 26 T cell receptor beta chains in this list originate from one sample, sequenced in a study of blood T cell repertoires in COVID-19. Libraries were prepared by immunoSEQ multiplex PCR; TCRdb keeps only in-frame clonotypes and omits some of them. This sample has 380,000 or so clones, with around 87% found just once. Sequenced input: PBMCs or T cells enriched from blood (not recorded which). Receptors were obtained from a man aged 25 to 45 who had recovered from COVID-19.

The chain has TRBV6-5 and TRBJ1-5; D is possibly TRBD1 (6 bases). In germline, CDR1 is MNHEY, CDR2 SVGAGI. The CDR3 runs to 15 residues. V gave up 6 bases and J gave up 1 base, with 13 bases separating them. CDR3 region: CASRDTGTSNQPQHF. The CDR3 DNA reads TGTGCCAGCAGAGATACAGGGACGAGCAATCAGCCCCAGCATTTT.

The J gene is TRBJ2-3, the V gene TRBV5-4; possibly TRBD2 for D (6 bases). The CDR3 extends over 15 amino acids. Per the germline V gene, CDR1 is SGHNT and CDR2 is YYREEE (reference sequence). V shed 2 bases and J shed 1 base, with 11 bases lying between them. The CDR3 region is CASSFRASGTDTQYF. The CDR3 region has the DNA TGTGCCAGCAGCTTCCGGGCTAGCGGCACAGATACGCAGTATTTT.

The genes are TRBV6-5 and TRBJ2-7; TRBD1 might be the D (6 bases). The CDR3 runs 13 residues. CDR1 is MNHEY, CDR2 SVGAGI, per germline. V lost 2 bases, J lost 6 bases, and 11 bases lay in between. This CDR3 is CASSYGQQGEQYF. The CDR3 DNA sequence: TGTGCCAGCAGTTACGGACAGCAGGGCGAGCAGTACTTC.

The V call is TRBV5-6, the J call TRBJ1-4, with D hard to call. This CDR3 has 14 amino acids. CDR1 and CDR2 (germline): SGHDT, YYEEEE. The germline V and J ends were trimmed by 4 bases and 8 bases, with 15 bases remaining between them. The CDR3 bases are TGTGCCAGCAGCCTGGTTCCGGGTAGCGAAAAACTGTTTTTT. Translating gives CASSLVPGSEKLFF.

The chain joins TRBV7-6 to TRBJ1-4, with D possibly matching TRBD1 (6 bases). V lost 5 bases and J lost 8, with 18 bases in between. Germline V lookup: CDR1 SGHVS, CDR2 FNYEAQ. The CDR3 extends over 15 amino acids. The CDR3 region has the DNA TGTGCCAGCAGCCAGAGGCCTGGGGGCGAGGAAAAACTGTTTTTT. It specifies CASSQRPGGEEKLFF.

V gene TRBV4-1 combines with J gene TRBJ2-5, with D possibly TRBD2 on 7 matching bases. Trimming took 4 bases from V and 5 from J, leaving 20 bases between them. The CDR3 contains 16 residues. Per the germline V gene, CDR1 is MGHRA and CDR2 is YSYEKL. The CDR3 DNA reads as TGCGCCAGCAGCCGGAGAGGGCGGGGGCTCGGGGAGACCCAGTACTTC. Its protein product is CASSRRGRGLGETQYF.

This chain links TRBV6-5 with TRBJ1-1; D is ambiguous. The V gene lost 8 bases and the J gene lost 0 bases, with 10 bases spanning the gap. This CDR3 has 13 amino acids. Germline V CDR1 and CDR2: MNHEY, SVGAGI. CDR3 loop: CASGQNMNTEAFF. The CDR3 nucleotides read TGTGCCAGCGGTCAGAACATGAACACTGAAGCTTTCTTT.

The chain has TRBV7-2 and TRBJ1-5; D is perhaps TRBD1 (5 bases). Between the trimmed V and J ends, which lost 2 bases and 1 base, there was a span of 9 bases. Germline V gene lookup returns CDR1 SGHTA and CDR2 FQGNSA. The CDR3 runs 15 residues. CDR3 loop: CASSLPGGSNQPQHF. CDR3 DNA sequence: TGTGCCAGCAGCTTACCGGGGGGGAGCAATCAGCCCCAGCATTTT.

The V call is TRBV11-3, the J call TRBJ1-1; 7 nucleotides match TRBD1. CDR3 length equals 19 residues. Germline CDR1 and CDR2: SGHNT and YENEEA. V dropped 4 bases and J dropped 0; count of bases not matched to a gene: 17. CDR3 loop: CASSSRLRDRDWMNTEAFF. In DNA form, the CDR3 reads TGTGCCAGCAGCTCCAGGCTTAGAGACAGGGATTGGATGAACACTGAAGCTTTCTTT. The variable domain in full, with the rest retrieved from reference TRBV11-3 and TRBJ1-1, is EAGVVQSPRYKIIEKKQPVAFWCNPISGHNTLYWYLQNLGQGPELLIRYENEEAVDDSQLPKDRFSAERLKGVDSTLKIQPAELGDSAVYLCASSSRLRDRDWMNTEAFFGQGTRLTVV.

CDR3 nucleotide sequence: TGTGCCAGCAGCGTAGACTACAATCCTAATTCACCCCTCCACTTT. Amino acid sequence: CASSVDYNPNSPLHF. The V call is TRBV9, the J call TRBJ1-6; no definite D call. This CDR3 has 15 amino acids. V lost 0 bases to trimming and J lost 6 bases, with 10 bases between them. The germline V gene has CDR1 SGDLS and CDR2 YYNGEE.

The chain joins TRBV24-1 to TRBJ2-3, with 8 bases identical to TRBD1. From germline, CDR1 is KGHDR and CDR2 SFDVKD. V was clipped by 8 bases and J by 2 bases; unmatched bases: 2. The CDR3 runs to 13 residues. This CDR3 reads CATMDRVTDTQYF. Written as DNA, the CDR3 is TGTGCCACCATGGACAGGGTCACAGATACGCAGTATTTT.

CDR3 loop: CASSTSGGVKGAQYF. Here the CDR3 DNA reads TGTGCCAGCAGTACTAGCGGGGGTGTAAAAGGGGCCCAGTACTTC. The V gene is TRBV6-5, the J gene TRBJ2-5; 11 nucleotides agree with TRBD2. The junction had 11 bases not matched to a gene; V was cut back by 5 bases and J by 9 bases. The CDR3 consists of 15 residues. Germline CDR1 MNHEY, CDR2 SVGAGI.

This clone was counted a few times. CDR3 region: CASSLSPDSSGNTIYF. The CDR3 DNA reads TGTGCCAGCAGCTTGAGTCCGGACTCCTCTGGAAACACCATATATTTT. The chain links TRBV5-4 to TRBJ1-3; D is ambiguous. The germline gives CDR1 SGHNT, CDR2 YYREEE (reference sequence). The ends were cut back, 1 base at V and 0 bases at J, with 11 bases in the middle. The CDR3 has 16 amino acids.

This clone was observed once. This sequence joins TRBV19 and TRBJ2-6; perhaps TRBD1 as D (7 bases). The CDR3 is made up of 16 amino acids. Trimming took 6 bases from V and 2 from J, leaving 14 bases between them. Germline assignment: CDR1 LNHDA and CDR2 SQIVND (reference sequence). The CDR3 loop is CASREGQRAGANVLTF. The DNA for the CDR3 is TGTGCCAGTAGGGAGGGACAGAGAGCTGGGGCCAACGTCCTGACTTTC.

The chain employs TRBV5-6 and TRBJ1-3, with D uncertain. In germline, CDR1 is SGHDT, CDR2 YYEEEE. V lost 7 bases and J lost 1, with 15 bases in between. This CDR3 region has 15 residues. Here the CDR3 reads CASGPLSGSGNTIYF. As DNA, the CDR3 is TGTGCCAGCGGGCCCCTAAGCGGTTCTGGAAACACCATATATTTT.

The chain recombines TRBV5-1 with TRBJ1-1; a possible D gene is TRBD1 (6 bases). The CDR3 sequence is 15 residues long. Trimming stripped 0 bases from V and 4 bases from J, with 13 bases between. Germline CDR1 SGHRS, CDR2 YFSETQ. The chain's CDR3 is CASSLGPGTITEAFF. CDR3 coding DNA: TGCGCCAGCAGCTTGGGCCCCGGGACAATCACTGAAGCTTTCTTT.

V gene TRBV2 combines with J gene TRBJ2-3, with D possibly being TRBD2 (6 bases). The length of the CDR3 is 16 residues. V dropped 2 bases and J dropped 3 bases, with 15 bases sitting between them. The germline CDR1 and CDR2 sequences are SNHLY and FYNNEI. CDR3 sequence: CASSEPRQDYTDTQYF. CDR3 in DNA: TGTGCCAGCAGTGAACCCCGGCAGGACTATACAGATACGCAGTATTTT.

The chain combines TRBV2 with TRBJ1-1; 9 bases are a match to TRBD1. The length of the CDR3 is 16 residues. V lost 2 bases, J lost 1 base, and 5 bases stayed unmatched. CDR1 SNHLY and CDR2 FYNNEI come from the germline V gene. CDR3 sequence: CASSETRGQGNTEAFF. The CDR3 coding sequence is TGTGCCAGCAGTGAAACGAGGGGACAGGGGAACACTGAAGCTTTCTTT.

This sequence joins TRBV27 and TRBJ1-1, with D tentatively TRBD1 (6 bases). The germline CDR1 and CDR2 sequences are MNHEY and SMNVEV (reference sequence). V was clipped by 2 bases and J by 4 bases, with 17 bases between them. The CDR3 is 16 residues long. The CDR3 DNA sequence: TGTGCCAGCAGTTTACGGGAGGGGGTAGGTTTCACTGAAGCTTTCTTT. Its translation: CASSLREGVGFTEAFF.

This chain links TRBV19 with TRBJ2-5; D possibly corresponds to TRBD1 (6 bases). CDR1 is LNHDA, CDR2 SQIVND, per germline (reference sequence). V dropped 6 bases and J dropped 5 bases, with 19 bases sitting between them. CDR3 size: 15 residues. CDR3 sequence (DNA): TGTGCCAGTAGGGCTGGGACATCTCCTGGGGAGACCCAGTACTTC. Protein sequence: CASRAGTSPGETQYF.

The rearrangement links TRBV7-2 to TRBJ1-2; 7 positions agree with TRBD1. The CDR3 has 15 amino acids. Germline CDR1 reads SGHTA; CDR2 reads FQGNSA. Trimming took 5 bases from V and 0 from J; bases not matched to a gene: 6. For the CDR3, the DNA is TGTGCCAGCAGCCCCGGGGACAGACCTAACTATGGCTACACCTTC. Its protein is CASSPGDRPNYGYTF.

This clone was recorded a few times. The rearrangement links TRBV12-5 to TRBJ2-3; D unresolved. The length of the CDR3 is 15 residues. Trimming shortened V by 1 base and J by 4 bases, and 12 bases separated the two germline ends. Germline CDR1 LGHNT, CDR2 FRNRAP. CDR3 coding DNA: TGTGCTAGTGGTTTGGAAGGTCTACAGCCAGATACGCAGTATTTT. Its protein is CASGLEGLQPDTQYF.

This CDR3 reads CASSTITGENYGYTF. CDR3 in DNA: TGTGCCAGCAGCACGATAACAGGGGAAAACTATGGCTACACCTTC. V and J are TRBV5-4 and TRBJ1-2, with 7 nucleotides matching TRBD1. Germline CDR1 reads SGHNT; CDR2 reads YYREEE (reference sequence). Trimming removed 4 bases from V and 2 bases from J; junction bases left unmatched: 8. The CDR3 runs 15 residues.

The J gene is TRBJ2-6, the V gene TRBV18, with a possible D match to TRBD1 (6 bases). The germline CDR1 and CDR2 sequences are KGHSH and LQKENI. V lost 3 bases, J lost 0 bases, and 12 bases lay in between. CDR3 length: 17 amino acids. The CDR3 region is CASSPRDIDSGANVLTF. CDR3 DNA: TGTGCCAGCTCACCCCGGGACATCGACTCTGGGGCCAACGTCCTGACTTTC. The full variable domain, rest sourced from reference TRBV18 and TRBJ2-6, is NAGVMQNPRHLVRRRGQEARLRCSPMKGHSHVYWYRQLPEEGLKFMVYLQKENIIDESGMPKERFSAEFPKEGPSILRIQQVVRGDSAAYFCASSPRDIDSGANVLTFGAGSRLTVL.

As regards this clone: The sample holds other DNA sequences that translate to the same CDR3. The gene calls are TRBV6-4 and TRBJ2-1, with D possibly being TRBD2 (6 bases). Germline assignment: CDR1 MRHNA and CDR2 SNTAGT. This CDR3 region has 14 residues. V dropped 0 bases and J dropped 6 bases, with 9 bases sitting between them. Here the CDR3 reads CASSDSGGVNEQFF. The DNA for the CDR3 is TGTGCCAGCAGTGACTCTGGAGGGGTCAATGAGCAGTTCTTC.

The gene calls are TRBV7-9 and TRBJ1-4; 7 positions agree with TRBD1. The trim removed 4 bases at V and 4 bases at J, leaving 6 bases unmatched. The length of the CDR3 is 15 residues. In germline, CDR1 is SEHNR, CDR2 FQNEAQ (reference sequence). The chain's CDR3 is CASSSQGQLNEKLFF. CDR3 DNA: TGTGCCAGCAGCTCACAGGGACAGCTTAATGAAAAACTGTTTTTT.